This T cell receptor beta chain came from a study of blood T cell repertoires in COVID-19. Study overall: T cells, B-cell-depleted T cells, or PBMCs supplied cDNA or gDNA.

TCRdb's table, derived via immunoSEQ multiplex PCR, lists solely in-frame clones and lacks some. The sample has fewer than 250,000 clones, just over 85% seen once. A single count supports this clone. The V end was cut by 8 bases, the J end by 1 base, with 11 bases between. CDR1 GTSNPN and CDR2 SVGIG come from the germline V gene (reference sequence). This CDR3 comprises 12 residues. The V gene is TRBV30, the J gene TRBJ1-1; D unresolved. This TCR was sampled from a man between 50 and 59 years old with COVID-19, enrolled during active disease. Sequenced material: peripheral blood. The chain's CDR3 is CAREGANTEAFF. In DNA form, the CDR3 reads TGTGCCCGGGAGGGAGCGAACACTGAAGCTTTCTTT.